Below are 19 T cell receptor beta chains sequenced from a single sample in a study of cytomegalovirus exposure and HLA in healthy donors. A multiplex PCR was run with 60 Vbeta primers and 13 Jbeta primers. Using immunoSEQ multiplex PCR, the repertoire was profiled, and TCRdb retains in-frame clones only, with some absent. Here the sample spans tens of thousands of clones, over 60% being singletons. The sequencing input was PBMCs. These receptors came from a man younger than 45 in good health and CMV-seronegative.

The CDR3 is CASSAPKGSTGELFF. CDR3 nucleotides: TGCGCCAGCAGTGCCCCCAAGGGGTCCACCGGGGAGCTGTTTTTT. V gene TRBV10-1 combines with J gene TRBJ2-2; a possible D gene is TRBD1 (5 bases). Per germline, CDR1 WNHNN and CDR2 SYGVQD (reference sequence). The ends were cut back, 4 bases at V and 4 bases at J, with 13 bases in the middle. CDR3 length: 15 residues.

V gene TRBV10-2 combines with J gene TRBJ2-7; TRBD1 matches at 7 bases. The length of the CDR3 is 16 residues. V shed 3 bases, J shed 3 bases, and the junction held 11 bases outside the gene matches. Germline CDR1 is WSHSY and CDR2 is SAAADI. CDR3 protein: CASSDPRGTAHYEQYF. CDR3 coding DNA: TGCGCCAGCAGTGACCCGCGTGGGACAGCTCACTACGAGCAGTACTTC.

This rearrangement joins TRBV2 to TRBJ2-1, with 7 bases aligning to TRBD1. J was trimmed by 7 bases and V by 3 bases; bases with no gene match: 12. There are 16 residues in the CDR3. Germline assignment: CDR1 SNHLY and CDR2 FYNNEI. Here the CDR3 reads CASSDLPGQSLNEQFF. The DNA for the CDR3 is TGTGCCAGCAGTGATCTACCGGGACAGAGCTTGAATGAGCAGTTCTTC.

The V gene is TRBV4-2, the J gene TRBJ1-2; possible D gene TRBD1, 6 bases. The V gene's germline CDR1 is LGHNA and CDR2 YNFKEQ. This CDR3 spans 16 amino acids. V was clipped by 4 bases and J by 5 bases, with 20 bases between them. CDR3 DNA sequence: TGTGCCAGCAGCCTGGATGGAGAGGGGGTTGGATATGGCTACACCTTC. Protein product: CASSLDGEGVGYGYTF.

CDR3 protein: CASSGPGGLSEQFF. DNA for the CDR3: TGTGCCAGTAGTGGGCCGGGGGGGTTGAGTGAGCAGTTCTTC. The V and J genes are TRBV19 and TRBJ2-1; 8 nucleotides align to TRBD2. The germline CDR1 and CDR2 sequences are LNHDA and SQIVND (reference sequence). Trimming took 5 bases from V and 9 from J; bases not matched to a gene: 9. The CDR3 covers 14 residues. Full variable domain (rest looked up from reference TRBV19 and TRBJ2-1): DGGITQSPKYLFRKEGQNVTLSCEQNLNHDAMYWYRQDPGQGLRLIYYSQIVNDFQKGDIAEGYSVSREKKESFPLTVTSAQKNPTAFYLCASSGPGGLSEQFFGPGTRLTVL.

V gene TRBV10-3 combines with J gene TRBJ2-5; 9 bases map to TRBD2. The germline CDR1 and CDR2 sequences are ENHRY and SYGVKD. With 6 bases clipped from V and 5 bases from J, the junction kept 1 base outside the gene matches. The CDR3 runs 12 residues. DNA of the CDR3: TGTGCCATCAGCACTAGCGGGGAGACCCAGTACTTC. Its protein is CAISTSGETQYF.

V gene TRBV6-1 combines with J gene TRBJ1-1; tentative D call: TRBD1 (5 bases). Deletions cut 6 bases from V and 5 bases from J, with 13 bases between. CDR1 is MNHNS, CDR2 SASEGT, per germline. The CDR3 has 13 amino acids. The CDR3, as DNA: TGTGCCAGCAGGTTTGGGGGGAGGACTGAAGCTTTCTTT. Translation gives CASRFGGRTEAFF.

This chain's CDR3 is CASSLMGGNTEAFF. The CDR3 nucleotides read TGTGCCAGCAGCTTGATGGGGGGGAACACTGAAGCTTTCTTT. The genes are TRBV11-2 and TRBJ1-1; maybe TRBD1 (5 bases). Trimming removed 3 bases at V and 1 base at J, with 9 bases between. This CDR3 region has 14 residues. Germline values: CDR1 SGHAT, CDR2 FQNNGV.

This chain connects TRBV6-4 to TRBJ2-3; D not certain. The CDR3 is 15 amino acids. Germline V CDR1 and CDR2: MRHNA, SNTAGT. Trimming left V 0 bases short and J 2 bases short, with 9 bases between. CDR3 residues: CASSDSPGSTDTQYF. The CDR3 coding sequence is TGTGCCAGCAGTGACTCTCCAGGTTCCACAGATACGCAGTATTTT.

The CDR3 sequence is CASSRGEGRQPQHF. Written as DNA, the CDR3 is TGTGCCAGCAGTCGGGGGGAAGGGCGGCAGCCCCAGCATTTT. This sequence joins TRBV2 and TRBJ1-5; D perhaps matches TRBD1 (5 bases). Trimming left V 5 bases short and J 7 bases short, with 15 bases between. The CDR3 runs to 14 residues. Per the germline V gene, CDR1 is SNHLY and CDR2 is FYNNEI.

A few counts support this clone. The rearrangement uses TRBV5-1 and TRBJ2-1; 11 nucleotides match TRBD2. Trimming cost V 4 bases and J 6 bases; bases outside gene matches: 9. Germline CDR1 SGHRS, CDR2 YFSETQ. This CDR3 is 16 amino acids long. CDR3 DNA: TGCGCCAGCAGCCCGCGACTAGCGGGGTTCCCCAATGAGCAGTTCTTC. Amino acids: CASSPRLAGFPNEQFF.

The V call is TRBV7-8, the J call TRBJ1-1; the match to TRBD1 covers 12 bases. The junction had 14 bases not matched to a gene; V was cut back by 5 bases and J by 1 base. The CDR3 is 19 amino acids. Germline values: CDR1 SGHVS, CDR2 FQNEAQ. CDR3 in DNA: TGTGCCAGCAGCACCGCCCGGGACAGGGGGCATAGAGGGAACACTGAAGCTTTCTTT. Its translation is CASSTARDRGHRGNTEAFF.

The CDR3 protein is CASSSGEHYEQYF. The CDR3 nucleotides are TGTGCCAGCAGTTCTGGAGAACACTACGAGCAGTACTTC. V is TRBV6-6 and J is TRBJ2-7, with D unresolved. Deletions cut 4 bases from V and 3 bases from J, with 10 bases between. This CDR3 comprises 13 residues. CDR1 and CDR2 from the germline V gene are MNHNY and SVGAGI (reference sequence).

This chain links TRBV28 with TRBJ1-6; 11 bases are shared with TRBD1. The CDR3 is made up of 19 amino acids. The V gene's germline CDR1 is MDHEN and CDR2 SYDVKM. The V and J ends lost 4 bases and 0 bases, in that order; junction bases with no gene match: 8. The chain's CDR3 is CASSSPGTGGSSYNSPLHF. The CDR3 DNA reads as TGTGCCAGCAGTTCCCCAGGGACAGGGGGAAGCTCCTATAATTCACCCCTCCACTTT.

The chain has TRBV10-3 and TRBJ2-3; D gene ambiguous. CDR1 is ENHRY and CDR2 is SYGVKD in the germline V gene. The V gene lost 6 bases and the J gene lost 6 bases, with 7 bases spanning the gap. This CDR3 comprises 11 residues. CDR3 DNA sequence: TGTGCCATCAGCCCTTCGGATACGCAGTATTTT. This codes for CAISPSDTQYF.

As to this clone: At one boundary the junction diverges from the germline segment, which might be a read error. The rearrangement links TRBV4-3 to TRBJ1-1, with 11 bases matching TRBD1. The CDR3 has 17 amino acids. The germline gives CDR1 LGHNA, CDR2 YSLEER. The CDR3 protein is CASSQQPPPGQGGKRLF. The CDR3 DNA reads TGCGCCAGCAGCCAACAGCCACCCCCGGGACAGGGGGGGAAGCGGCTCTTT.

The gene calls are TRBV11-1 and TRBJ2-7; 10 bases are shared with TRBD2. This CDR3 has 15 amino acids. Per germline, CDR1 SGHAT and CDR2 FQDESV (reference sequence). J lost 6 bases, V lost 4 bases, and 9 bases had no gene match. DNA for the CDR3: TGTGCCAGCAGCTACTCGGAGGGACTAGCGCGCGAGCAGTACTTC. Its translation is CASSYSEGLAREQYF.

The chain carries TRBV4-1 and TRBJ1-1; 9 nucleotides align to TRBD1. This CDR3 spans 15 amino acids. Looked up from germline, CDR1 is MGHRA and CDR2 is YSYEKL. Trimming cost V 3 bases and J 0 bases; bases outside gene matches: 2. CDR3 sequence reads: CASSQGTGLNTEAFF. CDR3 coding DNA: TGCGCCAGCAGCCAGGGGACAGGGTTGAACACTGAAGCTTTCTTT.

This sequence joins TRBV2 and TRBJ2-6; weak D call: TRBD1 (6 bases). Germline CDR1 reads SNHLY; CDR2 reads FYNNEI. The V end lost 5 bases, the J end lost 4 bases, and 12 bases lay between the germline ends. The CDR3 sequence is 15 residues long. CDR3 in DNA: TGTGCCAGCAGTCAAAACAGGGCAGGGGCCAACGTCCTGACTTTC. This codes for CASSQNRAGANVLTF.